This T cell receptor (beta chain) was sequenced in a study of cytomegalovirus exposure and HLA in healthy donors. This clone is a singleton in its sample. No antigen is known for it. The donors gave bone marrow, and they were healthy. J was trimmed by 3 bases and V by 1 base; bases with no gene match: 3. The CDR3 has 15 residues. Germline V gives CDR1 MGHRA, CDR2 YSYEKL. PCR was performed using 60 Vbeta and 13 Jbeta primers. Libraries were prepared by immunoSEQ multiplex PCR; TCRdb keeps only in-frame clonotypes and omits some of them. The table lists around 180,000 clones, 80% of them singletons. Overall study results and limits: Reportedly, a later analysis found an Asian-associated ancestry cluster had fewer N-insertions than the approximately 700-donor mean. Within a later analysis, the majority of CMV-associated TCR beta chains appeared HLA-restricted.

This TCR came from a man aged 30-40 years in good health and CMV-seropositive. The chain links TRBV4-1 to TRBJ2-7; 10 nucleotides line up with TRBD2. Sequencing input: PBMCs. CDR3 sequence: CASSQGVAGGYEQYF. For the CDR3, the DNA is TGCGCCAGCAGCCAAGGGGTAGCGGGAGGCTACGAGCAGTACTTC.